The present entry profiles one T cell receptor beta chain with its context. The sample belongs to a study of sequential checkpoint blockade in melanoma. Study information: Patients were randomized 1:1 to nivolumab-then-ipilimumab or ipilimumab-then-nivolumab first-line. After both sequences, patients received maintenance nivolumab.

Treatment noted: randomized to nivolumab then ipilimumab (arm A) or the reverse (arm B). Patients had received no earlier DNA-damaging chemotherapy. From thawed PBMCs, live CD3+CD8+ cells negative for CD19 and CD56 were sorted. Clones were read by immunoSEQ multiplex PCR, and TCRdb kept only the in-frame ones, dropping some. The sample holds approximately 15,000 clones, roughly 71% seen once. V shed 3 bases and J shed 1 base, with 18 bases lying between them. The CDR3 is 17 amino acids. Per the germline V gene, CDR1 is LNHDA and CDR2 is SQIVND (reference sequence). The chain uses TRBV19 and TRBJ1-1, with D possibly being TRBD1 (5 bases). The origin of this receptor is a human donor with melanoma. The starting material was CD8+ T cells sorted from blood (inferred from file names), obtained from a patient given nivolumab and ipilimumab in sequence. The CDR3 here is CASSISGGRYGNTEAFF. The CDR3 DNA reads TGTGCCAGTAGTATTTCGGGGGGTAGGTATGGGAACACTGAAGCTTTCTTT.